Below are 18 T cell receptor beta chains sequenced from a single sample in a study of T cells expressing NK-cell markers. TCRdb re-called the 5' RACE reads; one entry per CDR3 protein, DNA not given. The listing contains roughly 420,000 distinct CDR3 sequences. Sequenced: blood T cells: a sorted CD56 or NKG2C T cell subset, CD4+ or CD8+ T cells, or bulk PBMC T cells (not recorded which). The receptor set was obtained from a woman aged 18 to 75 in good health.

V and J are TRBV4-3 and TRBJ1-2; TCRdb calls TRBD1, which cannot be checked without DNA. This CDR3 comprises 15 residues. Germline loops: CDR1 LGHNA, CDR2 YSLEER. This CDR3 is CASSQVGGGPYGYTF.

The chain's CDR3 is CSVLGEVDTQYF. J is TRBJ2-3 and V is TRBV20-1; the D call of TRBD2 rests on TCRdb alone, since no DNA is present to check it. The CDR3 extends over 12 amino acids. Germline CDR1 DFQATT, CDR2 SNEGSKA (reference sequence).

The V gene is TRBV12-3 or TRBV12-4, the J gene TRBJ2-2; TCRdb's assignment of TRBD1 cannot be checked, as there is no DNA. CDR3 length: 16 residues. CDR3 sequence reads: CASSATGSANTGELFF.

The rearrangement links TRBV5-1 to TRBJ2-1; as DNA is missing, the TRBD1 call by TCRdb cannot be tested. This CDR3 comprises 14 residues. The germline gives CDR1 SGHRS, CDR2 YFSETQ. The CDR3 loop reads CASSLGQVNGEQFF.

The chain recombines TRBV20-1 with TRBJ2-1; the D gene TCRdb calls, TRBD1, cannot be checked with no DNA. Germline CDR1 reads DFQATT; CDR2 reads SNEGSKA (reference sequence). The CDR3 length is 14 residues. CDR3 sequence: CSDTPAGDYNEQFF.

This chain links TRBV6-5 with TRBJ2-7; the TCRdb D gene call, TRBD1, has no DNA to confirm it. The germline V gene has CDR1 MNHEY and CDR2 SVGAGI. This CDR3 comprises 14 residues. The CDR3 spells CASSYLSGTIEQYF.

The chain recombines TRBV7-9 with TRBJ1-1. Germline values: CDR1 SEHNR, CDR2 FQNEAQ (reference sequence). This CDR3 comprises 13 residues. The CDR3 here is CATIARLNTEAFF.

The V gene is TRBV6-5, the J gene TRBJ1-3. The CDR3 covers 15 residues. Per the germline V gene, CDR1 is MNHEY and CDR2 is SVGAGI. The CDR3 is CASSWARGTGNTIYF.

The CDR3: CATLGDRGQETQYF. The chain uses TRBV6-1 and TRBJ2-5; TCRdb's D call of TRBD1 is untestable without DNA. CDR1 and CDR2 (germline): MNHNS, SASEGT. This CDR3 comprises 14 residues.

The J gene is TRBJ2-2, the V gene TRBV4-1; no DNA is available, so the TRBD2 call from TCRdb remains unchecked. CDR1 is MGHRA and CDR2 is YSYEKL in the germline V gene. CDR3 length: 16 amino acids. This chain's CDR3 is CASSPGTSGNTGELFF.

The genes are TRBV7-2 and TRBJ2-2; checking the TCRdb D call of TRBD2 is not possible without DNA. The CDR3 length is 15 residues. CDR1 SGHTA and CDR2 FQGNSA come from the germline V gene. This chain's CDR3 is CASRPPSGRTGELFF.

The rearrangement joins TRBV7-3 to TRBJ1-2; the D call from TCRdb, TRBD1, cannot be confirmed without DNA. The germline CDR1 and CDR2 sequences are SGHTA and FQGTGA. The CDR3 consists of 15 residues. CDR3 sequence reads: CASSLTSHRDYGYTF. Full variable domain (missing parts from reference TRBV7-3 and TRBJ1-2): GAGVSQTPSNKVTEKGKYVELRCDPISGHTALYWYRQSLGQGPEFLIYFQGTGAADDSGLPNDRFFAVRPEGSVSTLKIQRTERGDSAVYLCASSLTSHRDYGYTFGSGTRLTVV.

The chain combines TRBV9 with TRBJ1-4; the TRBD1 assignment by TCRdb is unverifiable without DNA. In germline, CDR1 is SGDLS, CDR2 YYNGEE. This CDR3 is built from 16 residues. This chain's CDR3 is CASSVRSGGYSEKLFF.

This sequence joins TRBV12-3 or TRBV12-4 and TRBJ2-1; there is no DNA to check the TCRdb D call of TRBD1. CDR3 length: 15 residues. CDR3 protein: CASSSDRFSYNEQFF.

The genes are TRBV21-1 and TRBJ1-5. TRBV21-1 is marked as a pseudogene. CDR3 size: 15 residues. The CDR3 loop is CASSKASGRDQPQHF.

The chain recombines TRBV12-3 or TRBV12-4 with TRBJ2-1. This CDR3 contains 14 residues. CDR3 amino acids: CASSLATANNEQFF.

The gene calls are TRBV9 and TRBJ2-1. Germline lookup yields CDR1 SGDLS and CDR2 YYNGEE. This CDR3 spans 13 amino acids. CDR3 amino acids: CASSAGPTNEQFF.

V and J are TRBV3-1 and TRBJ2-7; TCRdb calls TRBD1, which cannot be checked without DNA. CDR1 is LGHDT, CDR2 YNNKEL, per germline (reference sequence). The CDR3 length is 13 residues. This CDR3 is CASSQGVGAEQYF.